The 22 T cell receptor beta chains in this list originate from one sample, sequenced in a study of Graves' ophthalmopathy and Graves' hyperthyroidism. Amplification of the TCR beta CDR3 regions used RNA transcripts (as template). Investigators did first-round RT-PCR with HTBI primers, then second-round multiplex PCR. Each CDR3 protein is one row after TCRdb ran MiXCR on the multiplex PCR reads. The repertoire includes 600,000 to 700,000 distinct CDR3 sequences, over 40% of them detected once, and more than 2.5% sits in the top ten. Sequenced material: peripheral blood. The receptors here all came from an adult man with Graves' ophthalmopathy.

The chain combines TRBV15 with TRBJ2-7, with TRBD1 matching 9 bases. The CDR3 covers 15 residues. CDR1 is LNHNV and CDR2 is YYDKDF in the germline V gene (reference sequence). Trimming at V came to 3 bases and at J to 5 bases, leaving 8 bases not matched to a gene. CDR3 in DNA: TGTGCCACCAGCAGGGTCGGGACAGGGAGACACGAGCAGTACTTC. Translating it yields CATSRVGTGRHEQYF.

This clonotype was recorded a few times. The chain uses TRBV13 and TRBJ1-4; D is perhaps TRBD1 (6 bases). This CDR3 contains 18 residues. Germline CDR1 reads PRHDT; CDR2 reads FYEKMQ (reference sequence). V was pared by 2 bases and J by 4 bases, with 20 bases between. CDR3: CASSLKVWDIDFNEKLFF. DNA for the CDR3: TGTGCCAGCAGCTTAAAGGTGTGGGACATAGATTTTAATGAAAAACTGTTTTTT.

This clonotype came up many times. CDR3 sequence: CATRTDSNEKLFF. As DNA, the CDR3 is TGTGCCACCCGGACGGATTCTAATGAAAAACTGTTTTTT. J is TRBJ1-4 and V is TRBV2; D call uncertain. V lost 10 bases and J lost 3, with 12 bases in between. In germline, CDR1 is SNHLY, CDR2 FYNNEI. CDR3 length: 13 amino acids.

In this sample, this clonotype turned up many times. The chain has TRBV12-3 or TRBV12-4 and TRBJ2-5; 8 positions agree with TRBD2. This CDR3 contains 15 residues. Trimming at V came to 6 bases and at J to 2 bases, leaving 8 bases not matched to a gene. The CDR3 is CASRPRGGTQETQYF. DNA of the CDR3: TGTGCCAGCAGACCCCGGGGGGGGACACAAGAGACCCAGTACTTC.

CDR3 nucleotide sequence: TGCAGTGCTAGCCCTGGGGACAGGGACTACGAGCAGTACTTC. Protein: CSASPGDRDYEQYF. This chain joins TRBV20-1 and TRBJ2-7, with 9 nucleotides matching TRBD1. Germline V lookup: CDR1 DFQATT, CDR2 SNEGSKA (reference sequence). The junction had 6 bases not matched to a gene; V was cut back by 3 bases and J by 3 bases. The CDR3 contains 14 residues.

This clonotype was observed a few times. DNA for the CDR3: TGTGCCAGCAGCCCTAGACCTGTTGACTCCCACGAGACCCAGTACTTC. Translating it yields CASSPRPVDSHETQYF. The chain is built from TRBV9 and TRBJ2-5; D remains ambiguous. V lost 4 bases and J lost 5, with 21 bases in between. CDR1 and CDR2 (germline): SGDLS, YYNGEE. The CDR3 sequence is 16 residues long.

J is TRBJ2-3 and V is TRBV10-3; D is possibly TRBD1 or TRBD2 (5 bases each). Trimming removed 10 bases from V and 4 bases from J, with 12 bases in between. The CDR3 spans 12 residues. The germline gives CDR1 ENHRY, CDR2 SYGVKD. DNA of the CDR3: TGTGCCACCCTTCAGGGACCAGATACGCAGTATTTT. This translates into CATLQGPDTQYF.

This clonotype was seen more than once but under ten times. The chain joins TRBV4-1 to TRBJ1-5; unclear D gene. The CDR3 is made up of 15 amino acids. Trimming took 1 base from V and 1 from J, leaving 8 bases between them. Germline loops: CDR1 MGHRA, CDR2 YSYEKL. The CDR3 coding sequence is TGCGCCAGCAGCCAAGGACTAGGGAGCAATCAGCCCCAGCATTTT. Its translation: CASSQGLGSNQPQHF.

This clonotype was seen many times. This chain joins TRBV5-8 and TRBJ1-6; D unresolved. This CDR3 is built from 14 residues. CDR1 is SGHTS, CDR2 YDEGEE, per germline. The V end lost 3 bases, the J end lost 10 bases, and 14 bases lay between the germline ends. CDR3 in DNA: TGTGCCAGCAGCTCCTTGGGTGGGCGATCACCCCTCCACTTT. This encodes CASSSLGGRSPLHF.

The chain combines TRBV6-5 with TRBJ2-2, with D possibly being TRBD1 or TRBD2 (6 bases each). From germline, CDR1 is MNHEY and CDR2 SVGAGI. V lost 5 bases to trimming and J lost 3 bases, with 16 bases between them. This CDR3 has 16 amino acids. The CDR3 here is CASSVNGGVDTGELFF. The DNA for the CDR3 is TGTGCCAGCAGTGTCAACGGGGGCGTTGACACCGGGGAGCTGTTTTTT.

The rearrangement uses TRBV10-3 and TRBJ2-7, with TRBD1 identical over 8 bases. Per the germline V gene, CDR1 is ENHRY and CDR2 is SYGVKD. J was trimmed by 5 bases and V by 3 bases; bases with no gene match: 9. This CDR3 region has 15 residues. The CDR3 is CAISDGTGASNEQYF. The CDR3 nucleotides are TGTGCCATCAGTGATGGGACAGGTGCTTCGAACGAGCAGTACTTC.

Points on this clonotype: A much larger clone lies a single base off, so this may be a read error. This chain joins TRBV19 and TRBJ1-1, with D perhaps TRBD1 (6 bases). This CDR3 comprises 15 residues. Germline V lookup: CDR1 LNHDA, CDR2 SQIVND (reference sequence). CDR3 sequence: CTSSINGGANTEAFF. As DNA, the CDR3 is TGTACCAGTAGTATAAATGGGGGGGCGAACACTGAAGCTTTCTTT.

Ten or more counts support this clonotype. The J gene is TRBJ1-1, the V gene TRBV12-3 or TRBV12-4; perhaps TRBD1 as D (5 bases). The CDR3 sequence is 15 residues long. V gave up 7 bases and J gave up 5 bases, with 20 bases separating them. The CDR3 nucleotides read TGTGCCAGCAAGGCCCCTGTGGCAGGGCAGACTGAAGCTTTCTTT. It encodes CASKAPVAGQTEAFF.

The chain is built from TRBV7-8 and TRBJ1-6, with 8 bases matching TRBD1. The CDR3 is 14 residues long. The V gene end was trimmed by 5 bases and the J gene end by 7 bases; junction bases not matched to a gene: 4. CDR1 is SGHVS and CDR2 is FQNEAQ in the germline V gene. The CDR3 loop reads CASSQGAENSPLHF. The CDR3 coding sequence is TGTGCCAGCAGCCAGGGGGCCGAGAATTCACCCCTCCACTTT.

The chain carries TRBV2 and TRBJ1-5; perhaps TRBD1 as D (6 bases). Trimming shortened V by 7 bases and J by 3 bases, and 13 bases separated the two germline ends. Germline CDR1 SNHLY, CDR2 FYNNEI. CDR3 size: 14 residues. The CDR3 loop is CASKPRQDNQPQHF. The CDR3 nucleotides read TGTGCCAGCAAACCCAGACAGGACAATCAGCCCCAGCATTTT.

V and J are TRBV25-1 and TRBJ1-4; the D gene is possibly TRBD1 (6 bases). This CDR3 spans 14 amino acids. V dropped 2 bases and J dropped 7 bases, with 11 bases sitting between them. From germline, CDR1 is MGHDK and CDR2 SYGVNS. The CDR3 protein is CASSEGARGEKLFF. CDR3 coding DNA: TGTGCCAGCAGTGAAGGGGCCAGGGGTGAAAAACTGTTTTTT.

The table lists this clonotype with many counts. The chain recombines TRBV4-1 with TRBJ2-5; D is unresolved. The CDR3 sequence is 13 residues long. Germline CDR1 is MGHRA and CDR2 is YSYEKL. V lost 3 bases, J lost 5 bases, and 10 bases lay in between. The CDR3 DNA follows: TGCGCCAGCAGCCAGTGGCGGTTGGAGACCCAGTACTTC. Amino acids: CASSQWRLETQYF.

The chain has TRBV20-1 and TRBJ2-3; D is unresolved. The CDR3 spans 14 residues. Trimming took off 3 bases at V and 8 bases at J, with 18 bases between the two ends. Germline V gives CDR1 DFQATT, CDR2 SNEGSKA (reference sequence). The CDR3 DNA is TGCAGTGCTAGTCTCTCCGCCGAGCCGGGTACGCAGTATTTT. It encodes CSASLSAEPGTQYF.

This clonotype has only a few counts. The chain combines TRBV7-2 with TRBJ1-5; 8 bases fit TRBD1. This CDR3 contains 18 residues. Trimming removed 5 bases from V and 4 bases from J; junction bases left unmatched: 16. Germline V gives CDR1 SGHTA, CDR2 FQGNSA. CDR3 amino acids: CASSPRRVIGTGNQPQHF. The CDR3 DNA is TGTGCCAGCAGCCCAAGAAGGGTAATAGGGACAGGTAATCAGCCCCAGCATTTT.

In this sample, this clonotype turned up a few times. V and J are TRBV25-1 and TRBJ1-6, with D possibly TRBD1 on 5 matching bases. Looked up from germline, CDR1 is MGHDK and CDR2 is SYGVNS. The CDR3 has 12 amino acids. CDR3 residues: CARLGGNSPLHF. CDR3 DNA sequence: TGTGCTAGGTTGGGGGGGAATTCACCCCTCCACTTT. The whole variable domain, remainder taken from reference TRBV25-1 and TRBJ1-6, is EADIYQTPRYLVIGTGKKITLECSQTMGHDKMYWYQQDPGMELHLIHYSYGVNSTEKGDLSSESTVSRIRTEHFPLTLESARPSHTSQYLCARLGGNSPLHFGNGTRLTVT.

Points on this clonotype: A read error may account for a junction end that differs from germline. This rearrangement joins TRBV5-4 to TRBJ2-6; 8 nucleotides match TRBD1. Germline V CDR1 and CDR2: SGHNT, YYREEE (reference sequence). The CDR3 is made up of 20 amino acids. CDR3 sequence reads: CASSQYLGTGFRPGANVLTF. In DNA form, the CDR3 reads TGCGCCAGCAGCCAGTACCTCGGGACAGGCTTTCGTCCTGGGGCCAACGTCCTGACTTTC.

The rearrangement uses TRBV28 and TRBJ1-5; 7 nucleotides align to TRBD1. The length of the CDR3 is 13 residues. Germline CDR1 MDHEN, CDR2 SYDVKM. V lost 4 bases and J lost 9; bases outside the gene matches: 6. CDR3 sequence (DNA): TGTGCCAGCAGTTCTAGGGGACAGCGGCCCCAGCATTTT. Protein sequence: CASSSRGQRPQHF.